The T cell receptor beta chain described here comes from a study of blood T cell repertoires in COVID-19. For the study at large: From T cells, B-cell-depleted T cells, or PBMCs came the material, which was cDNA or gDNA.

This CDR3 has 18 amino acids. The V segment lost 5 bases and the J segment 4 bases; nucleotides outside the gene matches: 17. Germline loops: CDR1 LNHDA, CDR2 SQIVND (reference sequence). In the authors' workflow: The assay estimated nucleated cells by amplifying reference gene primers. The method was immunoSEQ multiplex PCR; TCRdb's version includes in-frame clones alone and lacks a portion of them. That table supplies the V and J calls and clone size; D and trimming were determined from the DNA. Of more than 300,000 clones in the sample, under 90% were seen once. Assignments of participants to cohorts depended upon their own reported clinical history. Recovered participants had two consecutive negative NP/OP PCR tests, healthcare professional clearance, or symptom resolution.

Material for sequencing was PBMCs or T cells enriched from blood (not recorded which). The clonotype originates from a woman between 18 and 30 years old who had recovered from COVID-19. The chain joins TRBV19 to TRBJ2-7; 10 bases align to TRBD1. The CDR3, as DNA: TGTGCCAGTAGTCCCTCTGCCGGACAGGGGGATATAGTGTACGAGCAGTACTTC. It encodes CASSPSAGQGDIVYEQYF.